This T cell receptor beta chain emerged from a study of STAT3 mutations in large granular lymphocyte leukemia (dated 2019 in TCRdb). Concerning the study at large: About half of the T-LGLL patients who underwent longitudinal sequencing carried canonical activating STAT3 mutations. Patients were sequenced at approximately 3.7 time points on average, with the number of samplings per patient ranging from 2 to 8. Over half of the T-LGLL patients were given one or more immunosuppressive therapy regimens, and approximately 37% of the treated patients had a hematologic response. Eighteen representative T-LGLL cases were selected from an initial cohort of approximately 200 LGL patients for longitudinal TCRbeta and STAT3 sequencing. As controls, the study also included longitudinal sequencing of a couple of patients with natural killer LGL leukemia. Serial deep sequencing of TCRbeta CDR3 and STAT3 was performed in patients with T-cell large granular lymphocyte leukemia to reconstruct clonal hierarchy and dynamics.

Overall results and qualifications from the work: Since codominant clonotypes persisted in some patients, a small but highly pathogenic clone may have gone undetected. Every T-LGLL patient showed at least one immunodominant TCRbeta clonotype, and about half showed multiple immunodominant subclonotypes. In 6 of 18 patients, TCR clonotype switching occurred after therapy, and every newly emerging clone was STAT3 wild type. Linking therapy response to changes in TCR clonal burden was complicated by variable intervals between samplings and by differing treatment regimens. Because no samples were available when a clone first appeared, clonal expansion was inferred from samplings taken at other points. Several patients had a dominant TCR clone burden greater than the STAT3 mutant burden, which suggests that the STAT3 mutation arose secondarily within a clone that had already expanded.

TCRbeta libraries were sequenced on an Illumina MiSeq, averaging about 38,000 productive templates per sample. Using multiplex PCR amplification, the immunoSEQ assay generated the TCRbeta CDR3 libraries. In the paper's pipeline: Following a previously defined approach, repertoire diversity was calculated, and values close to 0 point to extremely monoclonal samples. This immuneACCESS table, as held by TCRdb, lists in-frame sequences with V and J called but not all clones. Of the missing ones, under half trace to an unresolved V gene in checked studies; the others have no known cause. That table furnishes V, J and clone size, whereas the DNA furnished D and trimming. The sample has roughly 1,200 clones on record, 34% of them singletons. About a third of the sample is held by the ten biggest clonotypes. As to this clone: Its antigen is still unknown. No base quality information exists; no much larger clone differs at one position.

DNA was extracted from blood mononuclear cells, and the same DNA was used for both TCR and STAT3 sequencing. From V the trimming removes 8 bases and from J it removes 6 bases, while the gene matches leave 9 bases of the junction unaccounted for. CDR1 is given as SEHNR and CDR2 as FQNEAQ, both from the germline V gene (reference sequence). CDR3 length: 14 amino acids, cysteine to phenylalanine. Of all the DNA, just the CDR3 is kept, 42 bases in frame from base 1. This clonotype was sampled from a human donor with T large granular lymphocyte leukemia. Some clones in this sample may be carry-over from other donors' samples. The chain is made from TRBV7-9 and TRBJ1-2, with 10 bases in between that match TRBD1. The sample was PBMCs. The bases are TGTGCCAGCGCCGGACAGGGGGGGTCTCATGGCTACACCTTC. It is translated as CASAGQGGSHGYTF.